Shown below are 4 T cell receptor beta chains from a single sample sequenced in a study of T cell responses to AZD1222 COVID-19 vaccine. Method: immunoSEQ multiplex PCR; TCRdb's copy keeps in-frame clones and lacks some. The profile shows under 150,000 clones, around 89% of them singletons. The sample here was peripheral blood, taken 28 days after the second AZD1222 dose. Receptors originate from an adult who received the AZD1222 COVID-19 vaccine.

This chain uses TRBV19 with TRBJ1-2; no reliable D call. Germline lookup yields CDR1 LNHDA and CDR2 SQIVND (reference sequence). V shed 7 bases and J shed 2 bases, with 8 bases lying between them. The CDR3 has 12 amino acids. The CDR3 nucleotides are TGTGCCAGTACCCGGCCGAACTATGGCTACACCTTC. It translates to CASTRPNYGYTF. Full variable domain (outside the CDR3, taken from reference TRBV19 and TRBJ1-2): DGGITQSPKYLFRKEGQNVTLSCEQNLNHDAMYWYRQDPGQGLRLIYYSQIVNDFQKGDIAEGYSVSREKKESFPLTVTSAQKNPTAFYLCASTRPNYGYTFGSGTRLTVV.

J is TRBJ1-4 and V is TRBV7-2; D unresolved. From germline, CDR1 is SGHTA and CDR2 FQGNSA. Trimming shortened V by 0 bases and J by 3 bases, and 8 bases separated the two germline ends. This CDR3 is built from 15 residues. CDR3 region: CASSLAVGANEKLFF. For the CDR3, the DNA is TGTGCCAGCAGCTTAGCTGTTGGGGCTAATGAAAAACTGTTTTTT.

This chain links TRBV28 with TRBJ1-2; D not resolved. Germline CDR1 is MDHEN and CDR2 is SYDVKM. The CDR3 spans 11 residues. V lost 6 bases to trimming and J lost 7 bases, with 9 bases between them. Here the CDR3 reads CASSSTLGYTF. The CDR3 DNA is TGTGCCAGCAGCTCGACTCTTGGCTACACCTTC.

This clone was counted only a few times. The CDR3 region has the DNA TGTGCCAGCAGCTTCGGAAGCTCCTACGAGCAGTACTTC. Amino acid sequence: CASSFGSSYEQYF. The chain recombines TRBV11-1 with TRBJ2-7, with D hard to call. Trimming removed 3 bases from V and 0 bases from J, with 6 bases in between. CDR3 length: 13 residues. Germline CDR1 is SGHAT and CDR2 is FQDESV (reference sequence).